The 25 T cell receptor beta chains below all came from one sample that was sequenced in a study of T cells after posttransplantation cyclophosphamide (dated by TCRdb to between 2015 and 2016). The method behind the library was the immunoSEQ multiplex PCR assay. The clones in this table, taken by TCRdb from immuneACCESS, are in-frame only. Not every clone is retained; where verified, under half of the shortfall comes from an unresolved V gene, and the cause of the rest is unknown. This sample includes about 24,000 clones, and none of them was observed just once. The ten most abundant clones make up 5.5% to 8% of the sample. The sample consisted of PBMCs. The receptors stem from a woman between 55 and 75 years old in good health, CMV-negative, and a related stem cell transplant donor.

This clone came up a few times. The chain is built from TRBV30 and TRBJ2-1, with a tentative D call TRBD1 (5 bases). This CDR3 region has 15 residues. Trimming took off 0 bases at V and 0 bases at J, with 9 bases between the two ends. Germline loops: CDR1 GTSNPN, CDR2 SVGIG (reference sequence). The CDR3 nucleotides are TGTGCCTGGAGTGTAGGGGTGACCTCCTACAATGAGCAGTTCTTC. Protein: CAWSVGVTSYNEQFF.

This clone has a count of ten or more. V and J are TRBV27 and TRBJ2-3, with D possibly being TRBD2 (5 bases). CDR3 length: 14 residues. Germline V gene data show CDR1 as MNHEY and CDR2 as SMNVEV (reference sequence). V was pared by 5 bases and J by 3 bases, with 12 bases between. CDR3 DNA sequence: TGTGCCAGCAGTGCGGGCCGAGGGACAGATACGCAGTATTTT. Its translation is CASSAGRGTDTQYF.

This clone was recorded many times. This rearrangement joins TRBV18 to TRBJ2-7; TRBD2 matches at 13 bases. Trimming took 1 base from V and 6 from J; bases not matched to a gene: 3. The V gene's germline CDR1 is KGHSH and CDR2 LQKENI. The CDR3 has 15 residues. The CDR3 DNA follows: TGTGCCAGCTCACCACGGGGACTAGCGGGGACCGAGCAGTACGTC. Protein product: CASSPRGLAGTEQYV.

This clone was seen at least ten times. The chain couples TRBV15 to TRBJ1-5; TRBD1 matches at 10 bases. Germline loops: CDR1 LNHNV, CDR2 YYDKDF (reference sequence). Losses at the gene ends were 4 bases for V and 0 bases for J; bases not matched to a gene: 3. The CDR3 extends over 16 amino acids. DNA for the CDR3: TGTGCCACCAGCATCGGGACAGGGGATAGCAATCAGCCCCAGCATTTT. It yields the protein CATSIGTGDSNQPQHF.

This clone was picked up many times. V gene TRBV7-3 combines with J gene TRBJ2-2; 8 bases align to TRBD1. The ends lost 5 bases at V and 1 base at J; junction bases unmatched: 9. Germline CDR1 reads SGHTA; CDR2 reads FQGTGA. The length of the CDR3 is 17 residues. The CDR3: CASSRWGQAMNTGELFF. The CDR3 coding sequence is TGTGCCAGCAGCCGGTGGGGACAGGCAATGAACACCGGGGAGCTGTTTTTT. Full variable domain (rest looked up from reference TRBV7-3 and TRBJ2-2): GAGVSQTPSNKVTEKGKYVELRCDPISGHTALYWYRQSLGQGPEFLIYFQGTGAADDSGLPNDRFFAVRPEGSVSTLKIQRTERGDSAVYLCASSRWGQAMNTGELFFGEGSRLTVL.

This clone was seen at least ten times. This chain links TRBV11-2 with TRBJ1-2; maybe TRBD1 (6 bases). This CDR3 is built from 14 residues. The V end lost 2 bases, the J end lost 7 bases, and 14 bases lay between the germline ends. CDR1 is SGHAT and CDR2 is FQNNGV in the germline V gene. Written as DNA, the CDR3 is TGTGCCAGCAGCTTACAGAGGACAGTCGGTGGCTACACCTTC. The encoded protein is CASSLQRTVGGYTF.

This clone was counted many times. This CDR3 is CASSHREFDSPLHF. DNA of the CDR3: TGCGCCAGCAGTCACAGGGAGTTCGACTCACCCCTCCACTTT. This rearrangement joins TRBV4-3 to TRBJ1-6, with D perhaps matching TRBD1 (6 bases). The CDR3 is 14 residues long. V dropped 6 bases and J dropped 10 bases, with 16 bases sitting between them. Germline V gives CDR1 LGHNA, CDR2 YSLEER.

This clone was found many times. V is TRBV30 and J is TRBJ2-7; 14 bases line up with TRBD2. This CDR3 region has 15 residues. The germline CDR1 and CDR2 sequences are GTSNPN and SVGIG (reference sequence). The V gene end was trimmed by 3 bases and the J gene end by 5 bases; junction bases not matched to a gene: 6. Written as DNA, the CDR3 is TGTGCCTGGAGCCCCGGACTAGCGGGAGGAAACGAGCAGTACTTC. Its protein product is CAWSPGLAGGNEQYF.

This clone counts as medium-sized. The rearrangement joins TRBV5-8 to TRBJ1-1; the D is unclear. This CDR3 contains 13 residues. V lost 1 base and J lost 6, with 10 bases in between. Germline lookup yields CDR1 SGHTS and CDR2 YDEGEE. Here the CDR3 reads CASSLLLESEAFF. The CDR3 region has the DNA TGTGCCAGCAGCTTGCTACTTGAATCTGAAGCTTTCTTT.

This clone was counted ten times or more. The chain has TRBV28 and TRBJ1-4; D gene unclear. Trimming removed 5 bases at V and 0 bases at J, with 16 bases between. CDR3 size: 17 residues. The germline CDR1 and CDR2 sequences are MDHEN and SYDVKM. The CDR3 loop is CASSTHMHGATNEKLFF. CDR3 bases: TGTGCCAGCAGTACACACATGCACGGGGCAACTAATGAAAAACTGTTTTTT.

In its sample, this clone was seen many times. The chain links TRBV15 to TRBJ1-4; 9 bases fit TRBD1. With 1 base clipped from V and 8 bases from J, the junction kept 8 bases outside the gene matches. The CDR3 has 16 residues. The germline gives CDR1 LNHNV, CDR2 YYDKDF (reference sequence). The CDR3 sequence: CATSRAVGTGYEKLFF. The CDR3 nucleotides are TGTGCCACCAGCAGAGCCGTCGGGACAGGGTACGAAAAACTGTTTTTT.

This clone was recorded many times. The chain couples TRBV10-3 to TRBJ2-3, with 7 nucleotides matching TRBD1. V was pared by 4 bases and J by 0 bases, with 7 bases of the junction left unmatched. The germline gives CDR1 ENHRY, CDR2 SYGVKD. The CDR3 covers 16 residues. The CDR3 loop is CAISGDRSTSTDTQYF. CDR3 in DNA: TGTGCCATCAGTGGGGACAGATCTACGAGCACAGATACGCAGTATTTT.

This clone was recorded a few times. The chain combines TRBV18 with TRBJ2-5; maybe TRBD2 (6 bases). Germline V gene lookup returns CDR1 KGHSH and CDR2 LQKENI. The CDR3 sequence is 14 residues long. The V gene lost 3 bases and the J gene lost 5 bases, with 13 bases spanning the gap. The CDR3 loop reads CASSPRSSEETQYF. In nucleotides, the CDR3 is TGTGCCAGCTCACCTCGGTCTAGCGAGGAGACCCAGTACTTC.

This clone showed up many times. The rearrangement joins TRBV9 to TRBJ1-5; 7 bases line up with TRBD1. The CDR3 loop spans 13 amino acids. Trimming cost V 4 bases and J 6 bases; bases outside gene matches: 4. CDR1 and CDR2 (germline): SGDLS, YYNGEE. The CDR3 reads CASSPTGLQPQHF. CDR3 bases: TGTGCCAGCAGCCCGACAGGGCTTCAGCCCCAGCATTTT.

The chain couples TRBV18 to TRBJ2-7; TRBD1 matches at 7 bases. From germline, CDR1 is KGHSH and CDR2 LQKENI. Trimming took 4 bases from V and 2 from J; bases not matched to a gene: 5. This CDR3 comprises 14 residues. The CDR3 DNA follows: TGTGCCAGCTCACGACAGGGCCTTACCTACGAGCAGTACTTC. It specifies CASSRQGLTYEQYF.

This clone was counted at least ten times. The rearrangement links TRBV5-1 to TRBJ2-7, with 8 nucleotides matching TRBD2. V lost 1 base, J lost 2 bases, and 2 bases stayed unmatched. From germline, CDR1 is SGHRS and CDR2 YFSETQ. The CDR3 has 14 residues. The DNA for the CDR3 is TGCGCCAGCAGCTTGCCGGGGGGGACCTACGAGCAGTACGTC. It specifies CASSLPGGTYEQYV.

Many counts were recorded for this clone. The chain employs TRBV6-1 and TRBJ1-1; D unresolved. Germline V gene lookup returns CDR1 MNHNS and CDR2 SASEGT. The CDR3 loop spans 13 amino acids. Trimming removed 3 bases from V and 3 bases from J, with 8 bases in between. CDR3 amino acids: CASSDRSYTEAFF. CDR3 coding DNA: TGTGCCAGCAGTGACCGGTCTTACACTGAAGCTTTCTTT.

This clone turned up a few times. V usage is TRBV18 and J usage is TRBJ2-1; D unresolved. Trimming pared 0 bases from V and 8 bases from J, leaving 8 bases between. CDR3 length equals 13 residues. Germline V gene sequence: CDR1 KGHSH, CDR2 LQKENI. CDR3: CASSPPSSDEQFF. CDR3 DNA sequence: TGTGCCAGCTCACCACCAAGCTCGGATGAGCAGTTCTTC.

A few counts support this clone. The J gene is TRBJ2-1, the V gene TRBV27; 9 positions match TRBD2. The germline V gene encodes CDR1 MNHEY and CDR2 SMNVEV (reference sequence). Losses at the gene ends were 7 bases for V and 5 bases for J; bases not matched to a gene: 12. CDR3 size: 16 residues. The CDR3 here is CASNFLPGLADNEQFF. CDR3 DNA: TGTGCCAGCAACTTCCTCCCGGGACTAGCAGACAATGAGCAGTTCTTC.

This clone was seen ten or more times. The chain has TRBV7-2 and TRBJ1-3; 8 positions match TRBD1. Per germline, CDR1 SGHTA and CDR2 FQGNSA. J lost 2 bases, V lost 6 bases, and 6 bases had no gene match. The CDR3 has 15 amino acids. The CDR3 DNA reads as TGTGCCAGCAGTCCACAGGGGGGCGCTGGAAACACCATATATTTT. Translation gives CASSPQGGAGNTIYF.

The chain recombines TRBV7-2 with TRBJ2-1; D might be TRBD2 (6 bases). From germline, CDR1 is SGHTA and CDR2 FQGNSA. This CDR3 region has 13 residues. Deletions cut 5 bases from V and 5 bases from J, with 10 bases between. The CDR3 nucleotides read TGTGCCAGCAGCCCGGGACTCAACAATGAGCAGTTCTTC. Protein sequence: CASSPGLNNEQFF. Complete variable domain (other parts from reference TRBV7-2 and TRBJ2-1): GAGVSQSPSNKVTEKGKDVELRCDPISGHTALYWYRQSLGQGLEFLIYFQGNSAPDKSGLPSDRFSAERTGGSVSTLTIQRTQQEDSAVYLCASSPGLNNEQFFGPGTRLTVL.

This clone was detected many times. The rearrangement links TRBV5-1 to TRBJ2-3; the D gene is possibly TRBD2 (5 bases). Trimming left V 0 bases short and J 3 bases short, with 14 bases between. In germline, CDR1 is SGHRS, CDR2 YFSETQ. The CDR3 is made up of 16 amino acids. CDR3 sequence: CASSLGLGVRTDTQYF. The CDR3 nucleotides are TGCGCCAGCAGCTTGGGACTCGGGGTACGGACAGATACGCAGTATTTT.

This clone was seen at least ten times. CDR3 DNA sequence: TGTGCCAGCAGCTTATCGCCCCCACAGGGGCGCAGGGCGAACACTGAAGCTTTCTTT. Translating gives CASSLSPPQGRRANTEAFF. J is TRBJ1-1 and V is TRBV7-6; 7 bases line up with TRBD1. The CDR3 spans 19 residues. The germline gives CDR1 SGHVS, CDR2 FNYEAQ. Unmatched junction bases numbered 16, after V lost 2 bases and J lost 1 base. Filled out from reference TRBV7-6 and TRBJ1-1, the complete variable domain reads GAGVSQSPRYKVTKRGQDVALRCDPISGHVSLYWYRQALGQGPEFLTYFNYEAQQDKSGLPNDRFSAERPEGSISTLTIQRTEQRDSAMYRCASSLSPPQGRRANTEAFFGQGTRLTVV.

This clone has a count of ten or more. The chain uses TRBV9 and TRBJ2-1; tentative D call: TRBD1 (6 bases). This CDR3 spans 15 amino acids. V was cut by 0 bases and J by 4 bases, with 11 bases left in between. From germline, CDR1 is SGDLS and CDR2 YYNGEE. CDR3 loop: CASSVGQGWYNEQFF. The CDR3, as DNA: TGTGCCAGCAGCGTAGGGCAGGGGTGGTACAATGAGCAGTTCTTC.

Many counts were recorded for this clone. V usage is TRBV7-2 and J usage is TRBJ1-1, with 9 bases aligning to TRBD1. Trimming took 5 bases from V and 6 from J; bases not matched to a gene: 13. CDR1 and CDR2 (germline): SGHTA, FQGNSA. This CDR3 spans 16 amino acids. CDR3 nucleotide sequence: TGTGCCAGCAGCGCATCCGGGACAGGGATTTTCGCTGAAGCTTTCTTT. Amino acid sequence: CASSASGTGIFAEAFF.